One and the same sample provided the 22 T cell receptor beta chains below, sequenced in a study of a mutant IDH1 vaccine in newly diagnosed glioma. Assay used: immunoSEQ multiplex PCR; TCRdb lists only in-frame clones, some missing. The repertoire holds fewer than 75,000 clones, 70% to 85% seen once, with 9% to 10% in the top ten. The time point is: week 11, during vaccination. With topical imiquimod, each dose of the vaccine consisted of 300 ug of mutant IDH1 20-mer peptide. Their antigens are not known. The sample was PBMCs, taken from a glioma patient whose treatment included an IDH1 peptide vaccine. These TCRs come from a woman between 50 and 59 years old with glioma.

J is TRBJ1-1 and V is TRBV4-1, with D possibly matching TRBD1 (5 bases). There are 13 residues in the CDR3. V shed 8 bases and J shed 1 base, with 11 bases lying between them. Germline V gives CDR1 MGHRA, CDR2 YSYEKL. CDR3 residues: CASRRVGNTEAFF. CDR3 in DNA: TGCGCCAGCCGCAGGGTGGGGAACACTGAAGCTTTCTTT.

The chain links TRBV7-9 to TRBJ2-1; 7 positions agree with TRBD2. Looked up from germline, CDR1 is SEHNR and CDR2 is FQNEAQ (reference sequence). Germline trimming cut 5 bases from V and 4 bases from J; bases unmatched to any gene: 11. The CDR3 contains 16 residues. The CDR3 DNA reads TGTGCCAGCAGCCTAAAGATTTCAGCGGGGTACAATGAGCAGTTCTTC. Its translation is CASSLKISAGYNEQFF.

The gene calls are TRBV30 and TRBJ1-2; TRBD1 is a possible D gene (5 bases). The CDR3 sequence is 15 residues long. Trimming stripped 0 bases from V and 4 bases from J, with 15 bases between. The germline V gene encodes CDR1 GTSNPN and CDR2 SVGIG (reference sequence). The DNA for the CDR3 is TGTGCCTGGAGTGTAGAGGGGCAGTCCCTCTATGGCTACACCTTC. It yields the protein CAWSVEGQSLYGYTF.

This rearrangement joins TRBV6-5 to TRBJ1-2, with 7 nucleotides matching TRBD1. The V gene end was trimmed by 2 bases and the J gene end by 5 bases; junction bases not matched to a gene: 2. The germline CDR1 and CDR2 sequences are MNHEY and SVGAGI. This CDR3 region has 13 residues. The CDR3 DNA sequence: TGTGCCAGCAGTTACATACAGGGGTATGGCTACACCTTC. This sequence encodes CASSYIQGYGYTF.

V is TRBV5-1 and J is TRBJ2-3, with D unclear. CDR3 length: 11 amino acids. The ends were cut back, 4 bases at V and 4 bases at J, with 4 bases in the middle. Germline CDR1 is SGHRS and CDR2 is YFSETQ. The CDR3 reads CASSEADTQYF. The CDR3 DNA reads as TGCGCCAGCAGCGAGGCAGATACGCAGTATTTT. Variable domain in full (rest from reference TRBV5-1 and TRBJ2-3): KAGVTQTPRYLIKTRGQQVTLSCSPISGHRSVSWYQQTPGQGLQFLFEYFSETQRNKGNFPGRFSGRQFSNSRSEMNVSTLELGDSALYLCASSEADTQYFGPGTRLTVL.

J is TRBJ1-2 and V is TRBV5-6; no clear D gene. Trimming shortened V by 4 bases and J by 2 bases, and 12 bases separated the two germline ends. This CDR3 has 14 amino acids. From germline, CDR1 is SGHDT and CDR2 YYEEEE. In DNA, the CDR3 is TGTGCCAGCAGCCTGGGAGGGTACAACTATGGCTACACCTTC. It yields the protein CASSLGGYNYGYTF. Using reference TRBV5-6 and TRBJ1-2 for the parts outside the CDR3, the full variable domain is DAGVTQSPTHLIKTRGQQVTLRCSPKSGHDTVSWYQQALGQGPQFIFQYYEEEERQRGNFPDRFSGHQFPNYSSELNVNALLLGDSALYLCASSLGGYNYGYTFGSGTRLTVV.

The CDR3 sequence is CASSQDTAGVVEGYTF. The CDR3 coding sequence is TGTGCCAGCAGCCAAGATACAGCAGGGGTAGTGGAGGGCTACACCTTC. The rearrangement joins TRBV4-2 to TRBJ1-2; D perhaps matches TRBD1 (6 bases). CDR1 and CDR2 (germline): LGHNA, YNFKEQ. Trimming stripped 0 bases from V and 8 bases from J, with 19 bases between. The CDR3 extends over 16 amino acids.

The chain uses TRBV29-1 and TRBJ1-1; D not certain. The germline CDR1 and CDR2 sequences are SQVTM and ANQGSEA. The CDR3 spans 14 residues. V lost 4 bases, J lost 3 bases, and 15 bases lay in between. CDR3 residues: CSVGRWGRDTEAFF. The CDR3 DNA reads TGCAGCGTTGGAAGATGGGGAAGGGACACTGAAGCTTTCTTT.

The chain recombines TRBV4-1 with TRBJ1-2, with a possible D match to TRBD1 (6 bases). V shed 0 bases and J shed 3 bases, with 11 bases lying between them. The CDR3 sequence is 15 residues long. The germline CDR1 and CDR2 sequences are MGHRA and YSYEKL. The CDR3 loop is CASSQENRDYYGYTF. The CDR3 coding sequence is TGCGCCAGCAGCCAAGAGAACAGGGACTACTATGGCTACACCTTC.

The V call is TRBV18, the J call TRBJ2-7, with TRBD1 matching 9 bases. The CDR3 consists of 14 residues. Germline lookup yields CDR1 KGHSH and CDR2 LQKENI. V gave up 3 bases and J gave up 7 bases; unmatched junction bases: 7. The CDR3 spells CASSPVTGGEEQYF. CDR3 nucleotides: TGTGCCAGCTCACCGGTTACAGGGGGCGAAGAGCAGTACTTC.

This clone was counted a few times. The chain joins TRBV27 to TRBJ1-2; D remains unclear. Germline V gene data show CDR1 as MNHEY and CDR2 as SMNVEV (reference sequence). Trimming left V 2 bases short and J 0 bases short, with 4 bases between. The CDR3 sequence is 13 residues long. CDR3: CASSLRSNYGYTF. CDR3 in DNA: TGTGCCAGCAGTTTACGATCTAACTATGGCTACACCTTC.

The CDR3 DNA follows: TGTGCCAGCAGCCTTACGGTGGGCACTGAAGCTTTCTTT. This translates into CASSLTVGTEAFF. The chain combines TRBV7-9 with TRBJ1-1; D unresolved. The CDR3 is made up of 13 amino acids. CDR1 SEHNR and CDR2 FQNEAQ come from the germline V gene (reference sequence). The ends were cut back, 5 bases at V and 4 bases at J, with 11 bases in the middle.

V gene TRBV7-2 combines with J gene TRBJ1-4, with 7 bases that match TRBD1. With V trimmed by 5 bases and J by 4 bases, 7 bases remained unmatched. The CDR3 consists of 15 residues. Germline CDR1 SGHTA, CDR2 FQGNSA. CDR3 sequence reads: CASSPGDSYNEKLFF. CDR3 coding DNA: TGTGCCAGCAGCCCAGGGGACAGTTATAATGAAAAACTGTTTTTT.

The chain couples TRBV7-9 to TRBJ1-1; 7 bases are a match to TRBD1. The CDR3 length is 14 residues. Trimming at V came to 5 bases and at J to 5 bases, leaving 8 bases not matched to a gene. CDR1 and CDR2 from the germline V gene are SEHNR and FQNEAQ (reference sequence). The CDR3 DNA is TGTGCCAGCAGCCGGATGGGGACAGAGACTGAAGCTTTCTTT. Residues: CASSRMGTETEAFF.

The chain employs TRBV2 and TRBJ2-7; 9 nucleotides agree with TRBD2. CDR1 is SNHLY, CDR2 FYNNEI, per germline. The CDR3 length is 15 residues. The junction had 13 bases not matched to a gene; V was cut back by 7 bases and J by 6 bases. CDR3 in amino acids: CASIPGGGGRGEQYF. The CDR3 coding sequence is TGTGCCAGCATTCCAGGCGGTGGCGGGAGGGGCGAGCAGTACTTC.

V is TRBV30 and J is TRBJ1-2; perhaps TRBD1 as D (5 bases). The V gene's germline CDR1 is GTSNPN and CDR2 SVGIG (reference sequence). The CDR3 sequence is 14 residues long. V was shortened by 2 bases and J by 8 bases, with 18 bases between the two germline ends. CDR3: CAWSPRARVDGYTF. The CDR3 DNA reads TGTGCCTGGAGTCCCAGGGCCAGGGTCGACGGCTACACCTTC.

This chain connects TRBV5-5 to TRBJ2-3; 11 nucleotides line up with TRBD2. Germline lookup yields CDR1 SGHKS and CDR2 YYEKEE (reference sequence). This CDR3 has 17 amino acids. V shed 0 bases, J shed 3 bases, and the junction held 6 bases outside the gene matches. The CDR3 bases are TGTGCCAGCAGCTTGGTCACTAGCGGGGGAGGAACAGATACGCAGTATTTT. Amino acids: CASSLVTSGGGTDTQYF.

This clone occurred a few times. This sequence joins TRBV4-1 and TRBJ1-1; TRBD1 is a possible D gene (6 bases). The CDR3 is 15 residues long. V was clipped by 0 bases and J by 4 bases, with 12 bases between them. CDR1 and CDR2 from the germline V gene are MGHRA and YSYEKL. The CDR3, as DNA: TGCGCCAGCAGCCAAGATCAAGGGGGGGGCACTGAAGCTTTCTTT. Amino acids: CASSQDQGGGTEAFF.

This chain connects TRBV6-5 to TRBJ1-1; no definite D call. The CDR3 sequence is 11 residues long. CDR1 MNHEY and CDR2 SVGAGI come from the germline V gene. Trimming stripped 6 bases from V and 1 base from J, with 3 bases between. The CDR3 here is CASRKNTEAFF. The CDR3, as DNA: TGTGCCAGCAGGAAGAACACTGAAGCTTTCTTT.

The rearrangement joins TRBV11-2 to TRBJ1-2, with D tentatively TRBD1 (5 bases). Trimming removed 5 bases from V and 1 base from J, with 8 bases in between. Germline values: CDR1 SGHAT, CDR2 FQNNGV. The CDR3 length is 13 residues. CDR3 protein: CASSLTDNYGYTF. As DNA, the CDR3 is TGTGCCAGCAGCCTGACAGATAACTATGGCTACACCTTC.

The chain carries TRBV4-3 and TRBJ2-7; D possibly corresponds to TRBD1 (5 bases). Trimming removed 4 bases at V and 5 bases at J, with 18 bases between. The length of the CDR3 is 15 residues. The germline CDR1 and CDR2 sequences are LGHNA and YSLEER. CDR3 sequence reads: CASSPQGRSGDEQYF. The CDR3 DNA reads TGCGCCAGCAGCCCCCAGGGCCGAAGTGGGGACGAGCAGTACTTC.

The genes are TRBV9 and TRBJ2-7; 7 positions agree with TRBD1. The germline V gene encodes CDR1 SGDLS and CDR2 YYNGEE. V trimming: 4 bases; J trimming: 0 bases; junction bases outside the gene matches: 4. This CDR3 is 14 amino acids long. This chain's CDR3 is CASSPGDSSYEQYF. The CDR3 DNA reads as TGTGCCAGCAGCCCAGGGGACAGCTCCTACGAGCAGTACTTC.